This TCR beta chain was sequenced for a study of T cell responses to AZD1222 COVID-19 vaccine. Study context: Pooled samples include second doses given at about 4 or 12 weeks.

V lost 6 bases to trimming and J lost 0 bases; unmatched junction nucleotides: 11. CDR3 size: 18 residues. CDR1 and CDR2 from the germline V gene are KGHSH and LQKENI. Some clones are missing from TCRdb's copy, which holds only in-frame ones; the method was immunoSEQ multiplex PCR. The profile covers some 120,000 clones, with 94% appearing a single time and roughly 6.6% taken by the ten largest. V and J are TRBV18 and TRBJ1-3; the match to TRBD1 covers 10 bases. Sequencing was performed on peripheral blood, taken on day 0 of AZD1222 vaccination. The TCR sequence derives from an adult in good health. The CDR3 protein is CASSPNDRGPTSGNTIYF. As DNA, the CDR3 is TGTGCCAGCTCGCCGAACGACAGGGGGCCCACCTCTGGAAACACCATATATTTT.